Below, 3 T cell receptor beta chains from the same sample are listed, as sequenced in a study of blood T cell repertoires in COVID-19. Here immunoSEQ multiplex PCR was the method, and the copy in TCRdb shows in-frame clones only, minus some. The sample records about 210,000 clones, 86% being singletons. Sequenced material: PBMCs or T cells enriched from blood (not recorded which). The origin of the receptors is a woman in her thirties or forties in a cohort exposed to, infected with or recovered from COVID-19 (not recorded which).

This clone was counted once. The V call is TRBV11-2, the J call TRBJ2-1; 14 bases align to TRBD2. The CDR3 has 17 residues. Germline assignment: CDR1 SGHAT and CDR2 FQNNGV. V dropped 5 bases and J dropped 8; count of bases not matched to a gene: 11. The CDR3 region has the DNA TGTGCCAGCAGCCTTCGGACTAGCGGGGGGTGGATCGATGAGCAGTTCTTC. Protein: CASSLRTSGGWIDEQFF.

The rearrangement joins TRBV28 to TRBJ2-3; 7 positions match TRBD1. V shed 4 bases and J 5 bases; nucleotides not matched to a gene: 9. From germline, CDR1 is MDHEN and CDR2 SYDVKM. There are 15 residues in the CDR3. The CDR3 bases are TGTGCCAGCAGTTCCATACAGGGGTCTGTAGATACGCAGTATTTT. The encoded protein is CASSSIQGSVDTQYF.

The chain combines TRBV9 with TRBJ1-2; 7 nucleotides agree with TRBD1. This CDR3 is 15 amino acids long. Germline CDR1 and CDR2: SGDLS and YYNGEE. Trimming removed 4 bases from V and 1 base from J; junction bases left unmatched: 7. For the CDR3, the DNA is TGTGCCAGCAGCCCCCGACAGGGCAATAACTATGGCTACACCTTC. Translating gives CASSPRQGNNYGYTF.